Listed below are T cell receptor beta chains from one sample, sequenced in a study of cytomegalovirus exposure and HLA in healthy donors. The repertoire was sequenced with immunoSEQ multiplex PCR; TCRdb's copy has only in-frame clones and lacks some. Among 150,000 to 200,000 clones listed, 85% were seen once. The source material was PBMCs. The receptors were sampled from a man in his late teens or twenties in good health and CMV-seropositive. Both conserved end residues are part of each CDR3. D genes are given only for firm matches. Not all rows give a size; the values are once, few, many and, for expanded clones, a class.

j_gene | v_gene | abundance | d_gene | CDR3nt | CDR3aa
TRBJ1-1 | TRBV5-8 | NA | TRBD1 | TGTGCCAGCAGCTTCGGGCAGGGGGCGACTGAAGCTTTCTTT | CASSFGQGATEAFF
TRBJ2-3 | TRBV7-9 | NA | NA | TGTGCCAGCAGTTTTGCGCAGAGACTCACAGATACGCAGTATTTT | CASSFAQRLTDTQYF
TRBJ2-1 | TRBV28 | NA | NA | TGTGCCAGCAGTACAGGGCTCGGTGAGCAGTTCTTC | CASSTGLGEQFF
TRBJ2-1 | TRBV27 | NA | TRBD2 | TGTGCCAGCAGTTTATCTATATCGGGACTAGCGGGAGGCAATGAGCAGTTCTTC | CASSLSISGLAGGNEQFF
TRBJ2-7 | TRBV10-2 | NA | TRBD1 | TGCGCCAGCAGTGAATATACAGGGGGCTCTGGGGAGCAGTACTTC | CASSEYTGGSGEQYF
TRBJ1-2 | TRBV10-3 | NA | NA | TGTGCCATCAGTGAGTCGGGAGGGGGTGGCTACACCTTC | CAISESGGGGYTF
TRBJ2-7 | TRBV28 | NA | TRBD2 | TGTGCCAGCAGTTCTTCCCGGACTAGCACCTACGAGCAGTACTTC | CASSSSRTSTYEQYF
TRBJ2-7 | TRBV27 | NA | NA | TGTGCCAGCAGCCACAACAGGGTTGGCGAGCAGTACTTC | CASSHNRVGEQYF
TRBJ2-3 | TRBV7-9 | NA | NA | TGTGCCAGCAGCTTACCTCCGGGCAGGGGCACAGATACGCAGTATTTT | CASSLPPGRGTDTQYF
TRBJ2-6 | TRBV30 | NA | NA | TGTGCCTGGGGTGGGGGGCGATCCGGGGCCAACGTCCTGACTTTC | CAWGGGRSGANVLTF
TRBJ2-7 | TRBV7-2 | NA | TRBD1 | TGTGCCAGCAGCCATCCGGGACAGGGGTTCTACGAGCAGTACTTC | CASSHPGQGFYEQYF
TRBJ1-1 | TRBV28 | NA | NA | TGTGCCAGCAATATGAACACTGAAGCTTTCTTT | CASNMNTEAFF
TRBJ2-3 | TRBV6-4 | NA | TRBD2 | TGTGCCAGCAGTGACGGGCGGGAGGGCCGCGATACGCAGTATTTT | CASSDGREGRDTQYF
TRBJ2-4 | TRBV29-1 | once | NA | TGCAGCGTTGAAGATCGAGCACAGGGTAAAAACATTCAGTACTTC | CSVEDRAQGKNIQYF
TRBJ1-1 | TRBV29-1 | NA | NA | TGCAGCGCGAACTTTGGGACAAACACTGAAGCTTTCTTT | CSANFGTNTEAFF
TRBJ1-2 | TRBV6-1 | NA | NA | TGTGCCAGCAGTGAAGGATTCCGGGAAACTATCCTGCTCATAAGGGGCTACACCTTC | CASSEGFRETILLIRGYTF
TRBJ1-1 | TRBV18 | NA | NA | TGTGCCAGCTCAGCCCAGGGTAGAACTGAAGCTTTCTTT | CASSAQGRTEAFF
TRBJ1-3 | TRBV19 | NA | NA | TGTGCCAGTAGTTCTGTCAGCTCTGGAAACACCATATATTTT | CASSSVSSGNTIYF
TRBJ2-7 | TRBV4-1 | NA | NA | TGCGCCAGCAGCCTTACAGACGTTTCCTCCTACGAGCAGTACTTC | CASSLTDVSSYEQYF
TRBJ2-7 | TRBV9 | NA | NA | TGTGCCAGCAGCCCTAGCGACGGCCAAGGGGAGCAGTACTTC | CASSPSDGQGEQYF
TRBJ1-5 | TRBV5-8 | NA | NA | TGTGCCAGCAGCCGGGGAGTGACAGGCAGAAGCAATCAGCCCCAGCATTTT | CASSRGVTGRSNQPQHF
TRBJ2-7 | TRBV29-1 | NA | TRBD2 | TGCAGCGTAGGGACTAGCGGATCTTACGAGCAGTACTTC | CSVGTSGSYEQYF
TRBJ2-1 | TRBV27 | NA | TRBD2 | TGTGCCAGCAGCCGAGCGGGAGGAGACAATGAGCAGTTCTTC | CASSRAGGDNEQFF
TRBJ1-3 | TRBV4-2 | once | NA | TGTGCCAGCAGCCGTAACGGGGGGGGGACTGGAAACACCATATATTTT | CASSRNGGGTGNTIYF
TRBJ1-2 | TRBV30 | NA | NA | TGTGCCTGGAGTACAGGGTGGTATGGCTACACCTTC | CAWSTGWYGYTF
TRBJ2-3 | TRBV19 | NA | NA | TGTGCCACTAAGGGGGGAGGGGACACAGATACGCAGTATTTT | CATKGGGDTDTQYF
TRBJ1-5 | TRBV27 | NA | NA | TGTGCCAGCAGTTTATGGGGGGGAATTTATAGCAATCAGCCCCAGCATTTT | CASSLWGGIYSNQPQHF
TRBJ1-1 | TRBV30 | NA | NA | TGTGCCTGGAGTCAGGGATCGGCCACTGAAGCTTTCTTT | CAWSQGSATEAFF
TRBJ2-3 | TRBV9 | NA | TRBD2 | TGTGCCAGCAGTGCCGGGACTAGCGGCACAGATACGCAGTATTTT | CASSAGTSGTDTQYF